One and the same sample provided the 16 T cell receptor beta chains below, sequenced in a study of CD8 T cells in Susac syndrome. RNA, at about 0.45 to 1 ug, was reverse transcribed with random hexamers. Via MiXCR, TCRdb re-called the immunoSEQ multiplex PCR reads, giving one row per CDR3 protein. The sample consists of approximately 220,000 distinct CDR3 sequences, 95% of them appearing once. The specimen was CD4+ T cells from PBMCs. The receptors derive from a human donor with multiple sclerosis.

Remarks on this clonotype: An end of the junction does not agree with germline; a read error may underlie this. The V and J genes are TRBV30 and TRBJ1-1; D call uncertain. The CDR3 spans 14 residues. CDR1 is GTSNPN and CDR2 is SVGIG in the germline V gene (reference sequence). The CDR3 nucleotides read TGTGCCTGGTGTGTAATTGGGATGAACACTGAAGCTTTCTTT. This codes for CAWCVIGMNTEAFF.

This chain uses TRBV29-1 with TRBJ1-2, with TRBD1 identical over 7 bases. CDR3 length equals 14 residues. V was clipped by 6 bases and J by 8 bases; unmatched bases: 15. Germline lookup yields CDR1 SQVTM and CDR2 ANQGSEA. The CDR3 coding sequence is TGCAGCGTGAGAGAGAGGGGGCGATTGGGAGGCTACACCTTC. Translating it yields CSVRERGRLGGYTF.

The chain combines TRBV5-1 with TRBJ1-1; 7 bases fit TRBD1. The germline gives CDR1 SGHRS, CDR2 YFSETQ. V shed 3 bases and J 4 bases; nucleotides not matched to a gene: 6. CDR3 length equals 14 residues. The CDR3 protein is CASSWQGGGTEAFF. The CDR3 DNA reads as TGCGCCAGCAGCTGGCAGGGGGGAGGCACTGAAGCTTTCTTT.

CDR3 amino acids: CASSFGTFSGNTIYF. CDR3 in DNA: TGTGCCAGCAGCTTCGGCACCTTCTCTGGAAACACCATATATTTT. The gene calls are TRBV5-6 and TRBJ1-3; unclear D gene. In germline, CDR1 is SGHDT, CDR2 YYEEEE. V lost 2 bases to trimming and J lost 0 bases, with 9 bases between them. The CDR3 runs 15 residues.

The chain recombines TRBV18 with TRBJ1-2, with unresolved D. The CDR3 is made up of 16 amino acids. V dropped 0 bases and J dropped 2 bases, with 13 bases sitting between them. The germline V gene has CDR1 KGHSH and CDR2 LQKENI. CDR3: CASSPPRQAQNYGYTF. The CDR3 DNA sequence: TGTGCCAGCTCACCACCGAGGCAGGCCCAGAACTATGGCTACACCTTC.

The CDR3 region has the DNA TGCAGCGTTGTCCACAGGGGAAATGAAAAACTGTTTTTT. Translation: CSVVHRGNEKLFF. The chain couples TRBV29-1 to TRBJ1-4; 7 bases match TRBD1. The germline V gene encodes CDR1 SQVTM and CDR2 ANQGSEA. J was trimmed by 5 bases and V by 4 bases; bases with no gene match: 4. The CDR3 is 13 amino acids.

The V and J genes are TRBV29-1 and TRBJ2-5; tentatively, D is TRBD2 (6 bases). This CDR3 has 12 residues. Germline lookup yields CDR1 SQVTM and CDR2 ANQGSEA. Deletions cut 3 bases from V and 4 bases from J, with 9 bases between. The CDR3 coding sequence is TGCAGCGTTGATACGCGGGGAGAGACCCAGTACTTC. Amino acid sequence: CSVDTRGETQYF.

Comments on this clonotype: At one end the junction does not follow the germline gene, possibly because of a read error. The genes are TRBV6-5 and TRBJ1-6; D is possibly TRBD1 (6 bases). The germline V gene encodes CDR1 MNHEY and CDR2 SVGAGI. The CDR3 contains 15 residues. The CDR3 spells CASKRTDSYNSPFHF. Here the CDR3 DNA reads TGTGCCAGCAAAAGGACAGACTCCTATAATTCACCCTTCCACTTT.

This clonotype was counted only a few times. The chain joins TRBV12-5 to TRBJ1-1; D not resolved. The CDR3 totals 12 residues. V lost 6 bases to trimming and J lost 0 bases, with 5 bases between them. Germline loops: CDR1 LGHNT, CDR2 FRNRAP. CDR3 nucleotide sequence: TGTGCTAGTGGGCGAGTGAACACTGAAGCTTTCTTT. This codes for CASGRVNTEAFF.

The rearrangement links TRBV15 to TRBJ2-3; 9 bases align to TRBD2. There are 17 residues in the CDR3. The V gene end was trimmed by 1 base and the J gene end by 1 base; junction bases not matched to a gene: 6. Germline CDR1 LNHNV, CDR2 YYDKDF (reference sequence). The CDR3 loop reads CATSRGGASGGTDTQYF. The DNA for the CDR3 is TGTGCCACCAGCAGAGGGGGGGCTAGCGGGGGCACAGATACGCAGTATTTT.

This clonotype was observed a single time. Here the CDR3 DNA reads TGTGCCACCAGCCTTCCTGGGGCAGGGGGCACCGGGGAGCTGTTTTTT. It encodes CATSLPGAGGTGELFF. This chain links TRBV15 with TRBJ2-2; 7 bases are shared with TRBD1. CDR1 and CDR2 (germline): LNHNV, YYDKDF (reference sequence). Trimming at V came to 5 bases and at J to 4 bases, leaving 10 bases not matched to a gene. The CDR3 covers 16 residues. Supplemented by reference TRBV15 and TRBJ2-2, the full variable domain reads DAMVIQNPRYQVTQFGKPVTLSCSQTLNHNVMYWYQQKSSQAPKLLFHYYDKDFNNEADTPDNFQSRRPNTSFCFLDIRSPGLGDTAMYLCATSLPGAGGTGELFFGEGSRLTVL.

J is TRBJ2-1 and V is TRBV4-1; D is possibly TRBD1 (6 bases). The CDR3 runs 17 residues. Germline CDR1 is MGHRA and CDR2 is YSYEKL. The V gene lost 3 bases and the J gene lost 0 bases, with 15 bases spanning the gap. DNA for the CDR3: TGCGCCAGCAGCCATGGCCCCCAGGGGAGCTCCTACAATGAGCAGTTCTTC. Protein sequence: CASSHGPQGSSYNEQFF.

V is TRBV3-1 and J is TRBJ1-6; 7 bases map to TRBD1. The trim removed 4 bases at V and 8 bases at J, leaving 11 bases unmatched. Germline loops: CDR1 LGHDT, CDR2 YNNKEL (reference sequence). There are 16 residues in the CDR3. The CDR3 loop is CASSPGTGRGDSPLHF. CDR3 DNA sequence: TGTGCCAGCAGCCCTGGAACGGGCAGGGGGGATTCACCCCTCCACTTT. The full variable domain, its missing parts supplied by reference TRBV3-1 and TRBJ1-6, is DTAVSQTPKYLVTQMGNDKSIKCEQNLGHDTMYWYKQDSKKFLKIMFSYNNKELIINETVPNRFSPKSPDKAHLNLHINSLELGDSAVYFCASSPGTGRGDSPLHFGNGTRLTVT.

The V and J genes are TRBV9 and TRBJ1-1; D call uncertain. Trimming pared 3 bases from V and 0 bases from J, leaving 9 bases between. Germline loops: CDR1 SGDLS, CDR2 YYNGEE. The CDR3 length is 14 residues. The CDR3 region has the DNA TGTGCCAGCAGCGGGGGAAGAATGAACACTGAAGCTTTCTTT. Its protein is CASSGGRMNTEAFF.

V and J are TRBV10-3 and TRBJ1-2; D unresolved. Germline CDR1 reads ENHRY; CDR2 reads SYGVKD. Trimming took off 0 bases at V and 7 bases at J, with 6 bases between the two ends. CDR3 length: 12 residues. CDR3 loop: CAISESAFGYTF. CDR3 nucleotides: TGTGCCATCAGTGAGTCGGCTTTTGGCTACACCTTC.

CDR3 coding DNA: TGTGCCAGCAGCTTACCCCTCTCCGGCGAGCAGTACGTC. Amino acids: CASSLPLSGEQYV. The rearrangement joins TRBV7-3 to TRBJ2-7, with D unclear. V dropped 2 bases and J dropped 6 bases, with 11 bases sitting between them. The germline CDR1 and CDR2 sequences are SGHTA and FQGTGA. The CDR3 consists of 13 residues.